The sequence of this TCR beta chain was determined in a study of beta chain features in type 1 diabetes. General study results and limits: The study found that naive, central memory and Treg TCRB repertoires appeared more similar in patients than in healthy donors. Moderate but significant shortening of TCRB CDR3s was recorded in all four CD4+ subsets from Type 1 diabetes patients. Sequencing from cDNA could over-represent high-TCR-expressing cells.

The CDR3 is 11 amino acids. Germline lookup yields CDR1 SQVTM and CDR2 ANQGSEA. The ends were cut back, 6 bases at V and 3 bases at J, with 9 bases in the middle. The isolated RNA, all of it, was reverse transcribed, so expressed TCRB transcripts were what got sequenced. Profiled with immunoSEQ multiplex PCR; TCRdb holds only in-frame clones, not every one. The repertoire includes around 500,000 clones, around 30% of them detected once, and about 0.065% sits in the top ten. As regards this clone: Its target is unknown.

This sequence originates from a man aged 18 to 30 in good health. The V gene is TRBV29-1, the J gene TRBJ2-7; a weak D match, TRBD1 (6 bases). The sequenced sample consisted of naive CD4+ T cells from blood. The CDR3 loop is CSVGQNYEQYF. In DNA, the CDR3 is TGCAGCGTCGGACAGAACTACGAGCAGTACTTC.